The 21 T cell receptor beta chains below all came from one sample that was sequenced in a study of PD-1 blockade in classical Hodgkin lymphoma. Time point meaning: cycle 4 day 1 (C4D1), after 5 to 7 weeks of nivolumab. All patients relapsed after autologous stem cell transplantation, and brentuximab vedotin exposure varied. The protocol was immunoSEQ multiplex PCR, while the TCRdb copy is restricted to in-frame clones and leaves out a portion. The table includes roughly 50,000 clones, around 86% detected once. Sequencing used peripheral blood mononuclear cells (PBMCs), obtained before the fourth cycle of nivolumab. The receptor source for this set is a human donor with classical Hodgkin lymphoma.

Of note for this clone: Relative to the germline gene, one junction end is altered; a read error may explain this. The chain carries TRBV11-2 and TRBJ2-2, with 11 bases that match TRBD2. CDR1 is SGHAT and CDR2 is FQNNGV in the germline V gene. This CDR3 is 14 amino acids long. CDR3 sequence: CASSPQPLAGEIVF. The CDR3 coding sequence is TGTGCCAGCAGCCCACAACCACTAGCGGGAGAGATCGTTTTT. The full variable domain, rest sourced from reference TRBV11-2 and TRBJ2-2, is EAGVAQSPRYKIIEKRQSVAFWCNPISGHATLYWYQQILGQGPKLLIQFQNNGVVDDSQLPKDRFSAERLKGVDSTLKIQPAKLEDSAVYLCASSPQPLAGEIVFGEGSRLTVL.

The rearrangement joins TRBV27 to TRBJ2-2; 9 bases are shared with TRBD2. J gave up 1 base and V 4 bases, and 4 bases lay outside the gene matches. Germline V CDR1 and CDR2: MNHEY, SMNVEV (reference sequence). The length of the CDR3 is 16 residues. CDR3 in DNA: TGTGCCAGCAGTTCGGGACTAGCTTTGAACACCGGGGAGCTGTTTTTT. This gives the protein CASSSGLALNTGELFF.

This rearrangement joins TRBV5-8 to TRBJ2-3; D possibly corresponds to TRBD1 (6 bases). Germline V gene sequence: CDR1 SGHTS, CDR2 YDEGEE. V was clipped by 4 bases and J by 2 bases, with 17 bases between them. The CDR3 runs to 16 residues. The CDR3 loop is CASSPGQRPTTDTQYF. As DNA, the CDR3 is TGTGCCAGCAGCCCCGGACAGCGACCCACCACAGATACGCAGTATTTT.

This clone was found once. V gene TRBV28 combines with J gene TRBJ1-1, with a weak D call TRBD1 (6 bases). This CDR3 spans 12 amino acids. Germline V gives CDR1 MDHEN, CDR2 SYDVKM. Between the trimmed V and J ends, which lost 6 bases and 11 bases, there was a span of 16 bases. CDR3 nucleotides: TGTGCCAGCAGCCTTCTCCAGGGGAGGGCTTTCTTT. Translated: CASSLLQGRAFF.

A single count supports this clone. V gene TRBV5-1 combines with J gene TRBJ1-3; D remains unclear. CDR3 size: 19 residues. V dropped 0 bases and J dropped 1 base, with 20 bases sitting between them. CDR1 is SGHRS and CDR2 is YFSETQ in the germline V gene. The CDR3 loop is CASSLGSAGSRSSGNTIYF. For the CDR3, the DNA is TGCGCCAGCAGCTTGGGATCGGCGGGCAGCCGATCTTCTGGAAACACCATATATTTT.

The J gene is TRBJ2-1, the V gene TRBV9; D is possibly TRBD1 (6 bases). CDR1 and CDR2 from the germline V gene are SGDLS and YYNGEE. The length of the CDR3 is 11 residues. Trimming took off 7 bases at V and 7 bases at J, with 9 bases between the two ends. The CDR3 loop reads CASGGGNEQFF. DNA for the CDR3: TGTGCCAGCGGGGGCGGGAATGAGCAGTTCTTC.

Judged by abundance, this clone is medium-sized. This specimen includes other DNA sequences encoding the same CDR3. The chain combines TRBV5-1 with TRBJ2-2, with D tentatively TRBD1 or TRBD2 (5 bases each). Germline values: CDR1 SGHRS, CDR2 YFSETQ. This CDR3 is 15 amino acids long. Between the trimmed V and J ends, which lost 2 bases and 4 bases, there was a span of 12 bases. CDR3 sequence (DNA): TGCGCCAGCAGCTTTGGCAGGGCGGGCACCGGGGAGCTGTTTTTT. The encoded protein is CASSFGRAGTGELFF.

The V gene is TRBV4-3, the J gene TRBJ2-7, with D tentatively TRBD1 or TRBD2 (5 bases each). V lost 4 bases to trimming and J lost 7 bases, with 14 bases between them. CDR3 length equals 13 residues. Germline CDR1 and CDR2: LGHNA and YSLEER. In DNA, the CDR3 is TGCGCCAGCAGCCCCCGGGACGGGTTAGAGCAGTACTTC. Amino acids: CASSPRDGLEQYF.

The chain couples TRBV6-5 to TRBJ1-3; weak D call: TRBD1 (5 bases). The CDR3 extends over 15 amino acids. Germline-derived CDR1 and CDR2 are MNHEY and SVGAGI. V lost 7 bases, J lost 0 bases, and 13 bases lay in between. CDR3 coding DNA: TGTGCCAGCACCACGGGGGTCTCCTCTGGAAACACCATATATTTT. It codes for CASTTGVSSGNTIYF.

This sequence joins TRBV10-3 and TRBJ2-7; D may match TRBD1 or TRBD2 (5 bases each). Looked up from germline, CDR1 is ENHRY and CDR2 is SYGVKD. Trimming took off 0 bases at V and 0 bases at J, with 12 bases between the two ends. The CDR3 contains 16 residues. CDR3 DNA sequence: TGTGCCATCAGTGAGTCGAAGGGACGGAACTCCTACGAGCAGTACTTC. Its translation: CAISESKGRNSYEQYF.

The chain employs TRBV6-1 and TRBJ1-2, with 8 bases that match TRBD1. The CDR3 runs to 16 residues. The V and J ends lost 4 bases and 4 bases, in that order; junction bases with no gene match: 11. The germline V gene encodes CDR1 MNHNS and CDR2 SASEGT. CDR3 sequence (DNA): TGTGCCAGCAGTGCTTGGGGACAGGCGGTGACCTATGGCTACACCTTC. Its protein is CASSAWGQAVTYGYTF.

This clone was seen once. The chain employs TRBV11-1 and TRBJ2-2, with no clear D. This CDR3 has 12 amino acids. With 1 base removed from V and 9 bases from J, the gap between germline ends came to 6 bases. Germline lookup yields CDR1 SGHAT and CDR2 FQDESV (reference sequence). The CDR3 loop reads CASSLESRELFF. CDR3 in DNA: TGTGCCAGCAGCTTAGAGTCCCGGGAGCTGTTTTTT.

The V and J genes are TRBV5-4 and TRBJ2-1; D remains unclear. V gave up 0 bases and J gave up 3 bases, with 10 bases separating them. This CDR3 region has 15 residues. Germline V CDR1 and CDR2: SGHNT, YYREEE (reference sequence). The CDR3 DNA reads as TGTGCCAGCAGCTTGGCCGGCTGGCGCTACAATGAGCAGTTCTTC. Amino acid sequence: CASSLAGWRYNEQFF.

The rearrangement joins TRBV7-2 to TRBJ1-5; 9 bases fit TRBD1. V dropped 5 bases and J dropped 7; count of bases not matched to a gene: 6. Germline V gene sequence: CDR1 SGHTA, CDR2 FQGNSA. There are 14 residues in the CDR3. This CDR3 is CASSPGQGWQPQHF. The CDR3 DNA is TGTGCCAGCAGCCCTGGACAGGGGTGGCAGCCCCAGCATTTT.

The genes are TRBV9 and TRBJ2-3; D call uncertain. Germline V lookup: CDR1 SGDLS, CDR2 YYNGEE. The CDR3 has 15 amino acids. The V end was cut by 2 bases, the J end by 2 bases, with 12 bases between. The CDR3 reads CASSVSSTTTDTQYF. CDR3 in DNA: TGTGCCAGCAGCGTCTCCTCAACTACCACAGATACGCAGTATTTT.

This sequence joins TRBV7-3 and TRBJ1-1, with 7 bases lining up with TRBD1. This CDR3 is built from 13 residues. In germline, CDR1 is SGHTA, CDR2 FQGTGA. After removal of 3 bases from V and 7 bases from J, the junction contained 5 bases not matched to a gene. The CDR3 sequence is CASSLRTGSEAFF. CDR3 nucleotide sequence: TGTGCCAGCAGCTTGCGGACAGGCAGTGAAGCTTTCTTT.

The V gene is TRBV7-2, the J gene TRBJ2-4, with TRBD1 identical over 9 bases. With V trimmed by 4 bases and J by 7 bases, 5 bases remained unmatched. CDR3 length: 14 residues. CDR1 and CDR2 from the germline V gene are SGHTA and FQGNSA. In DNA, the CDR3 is TGTGCCAGCAGCTCAACAGGGGGCCGGAACATTCAGTACTTC. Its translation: CASSSTGGRNIQYF.

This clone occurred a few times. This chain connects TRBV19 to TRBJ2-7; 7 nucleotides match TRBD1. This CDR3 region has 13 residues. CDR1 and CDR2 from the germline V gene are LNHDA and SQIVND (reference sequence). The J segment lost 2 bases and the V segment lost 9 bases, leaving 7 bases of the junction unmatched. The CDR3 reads CASQGEMAYEQYF. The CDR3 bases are TGTGCCAGCCAGGGGGAGATGGCCTACGAGCAGTACTTC.

The CDR3 spells CASLLGRDTQYF. Written as DNA, the CDR3 is TGCGCCAGCTTGCTCGGGCGGGATACGCAGTATTTT. The chain is built from TRBV10-1 and TRBJ2-3; D is uncertain. V dropped 8 bases and J dropped 6 bases, with 12 bases sitting between them. This CDR3 is built from 12 residues. Germline assignment: CDR1 WNHNN and CDR2 SYGVQD (reference sequence).

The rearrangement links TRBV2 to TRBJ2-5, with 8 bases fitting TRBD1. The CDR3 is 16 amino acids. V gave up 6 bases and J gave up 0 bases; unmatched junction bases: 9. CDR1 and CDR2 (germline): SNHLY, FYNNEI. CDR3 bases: TGTGCCAGCAGGGGACAGGCGATGGTGTACCAAGAGACCCAGTACTTC. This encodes CASRGQAMVYQETQYF.

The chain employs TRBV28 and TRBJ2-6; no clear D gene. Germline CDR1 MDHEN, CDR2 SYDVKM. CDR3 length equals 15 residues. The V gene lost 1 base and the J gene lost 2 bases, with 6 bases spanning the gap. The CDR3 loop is CASSLLAAGANVLTF. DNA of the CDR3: TGTGCCAGCAGTTTATTGGCAGCTGGGGCCAACGTCCTGACTTTC.